This T cell receptor (beta chain) was retrieved from a study of blood T cell repertoires in COVID-19. The wider study: Spain, Italy and the United States supplied samples that represented acute and convalescent COVID-19. T cells, B-cell-depleted T cells, or PBMCs supplied cDNA or gDNA.

Per the study methods: Amplification from reference gene primers served as the basis for estimated nucleated cell counts. Using immunoSEQ multiplex PCR, the repertoire was profiled, and TCRdb retains in-frame clones only, with some absent. That table is the source of V, J and clone size, and D and trimming were worked out from the DNA. Here the sample spans approximately 140,000 clones, 82% being singletons. The V and J ends lost 1 base and 4 bases respectively, with 10 bases between them. Germline values: CDR1 LGHDT, CDR2 YNNKEL (reference sequence). The CDR3 runs to 15 residues. This TCR was sampled from a human donor with acute or convalescent COVID-19. The donor label of this sample is uncertain. The V gene is TRBV3-1 (or the pseudogene TRBV3-2), the J gene TRBJ2-2, with D perhaps matching TRBD1 (5 bases). Sequencing was performed on peripheral blood. CDR3 sequence reads: CASSQVRVGTGELFF. The CDR3 nucleotides are TGTGCCAGCAGCCAAGTCAGGGTGGGCACCGGGGAGCTGTTTTTT.